The clone carrying this T cell receptor beta chain has just a few counts. Antigen specificity is unknown. The CDR3 sequence is 11 residues long. Trimming stripped 6 bases from V and 5 bases from J, with 11 bases between. Germline CDR1 reads SQVTM; CDR2 reads ANQGSEA. Absent ophthalmopathy progression within 18 months defined stable Graves' hyperthyroidism. Diagnosis relied on clinical symptoms, serum thyroxine and TRAb, thyroid ultrasound and orbital computed tomography. There were TCR beta CDR3 regions amplified from RNA transcripts. A set of HTBI primers served as the primers for a first-round RT-PCR of the TCR CDR3. A single record per CDR3 protein comes from TCRdb applying MiXCR to the multiplex PCR reads. This table has approximately 590,000 distinct CDR3 sequences, about 15% appearing once. The sample comes from a study of T cells in Graves' hyperthyroidism and ophthalmopathy. Study observations and caveats: From stable hyperthyroidism, ophthalmopathy was set apart by a 13 V-J model. Most thyroid clonotypes that were expanded above 0.001 also turned up in blood.

The chain has TRBV29-1 and TRBJ2-7; D might be TRBD2 (6 bases). The sample was blood. The sequence derives from a woman in her twenties or thirties with Graves' hyperthyroidism. The CDR3 protein is CSVNWGDEQYF. CDR3 DNA: TGCAGCGTGAATTGGGGGGACGAGCAGTACTTC.